The clone carrying this TCR beta chain was seen more than once but under ten times. Its antigen is as yet unknown. The data originate from a study of shared clonotypes between healthy human individuals. Study-wide results and limits: Limited genetic and exposure-history diversity came from having few donors. Larger estimated richness was generally recorded for naive subsets relative to memory subsets.

Methods used by the authors: Junction-only sequences without quality scores were provided by ImmunoSEQ, so filtering was different. Libraries were prepared by immunoSEQ multiplex PCR; TCRdb keeps only in-frame clonotypes and omits some of them. V and J calls and clone size are those listed in that table; D and trimming were worked out from the DNA. Of more than 900,000 clones listed, about 80% are singletons. This CDR3 contains 15 residues. This rearrangement joins TRBV21-1 to TRBJ2-7. TRBV21-1 is deemed a pseudogene. The sequence derives from a man between 18 and 29 years old in good health. Some clones in this sample may be carry-over from other donors' samples. Sequenced sample: memory CD4+ T cells from PBMCs. Subset denoted: CD45RA-negative fraction. As DNA, the CDR3 is TGTGCCAGCAGCAAAGCGCCCGTAACCTCCTACGAGCAGTACTTC. Its translation: CASSKAPVTSYEQYF.